This TCR beta chain was recorded in a study of Graves' ophthalmopathy and Graves' hyperthyroidism. At the level of the study: The blood sample was drawn at first diagnosis and before any treatment.

The authors amplified TCR beta CDR3 regions from RNA transcripts. Investigators did first-round RT-PCR with HTBI primers, then second-round multiplex PCR. TCRdb re-called the multiplex PCR reads through MiXCR, storing one row per CDR3 protein. The table has fewer than 400,000 distinct CDR3 sequences, around 19% seen once; the top ten hold roughly 1.4%. Moderate-to-severe activity, CAS ≥3, NOSPECS ≥4 and duration under 3 months were recorded for donors with ophthalmopathy. Many counts were recorded for this clonotype. The CDR3 covers 13 residues. The ends were cut back, 2 bases at V and 3 bases at J, with 4 bases in the middle. Germline CDR1 and CDR2: MRHNA and SNTAGT.

The TCR was taken from a woman aged 18-29 years with Graves' ophthalmopathy. The V and J genes are TRBV6-4 and TRBJ2-2; D not certain. Sequenced sample: peripheral blood. The CDR3 region is CASSDTDTGELFF. As DNA, the CDR3 is TGTGCCAGCAGTGACACGGACACCGGGGAGCTGTTTTTT.